This T cell receptor beta chain was captured in a study of cytomegalovirus exposure and HLA in healthy donors. Study results and caveats: Cytomegalovirus-associated TCR beta chains were listed, numbering around 150. In an earlier analysis, about 87% or about 30%: the productive usage of most TCR beta V segments. In a later analysis, several top co-occurrence clusters appeared linked to parvovirus B19, influenza, CMV and Epstein-Barr virus.

The length of the CDR3 is 16 residues. The ends lost 5 bases at V and 4 bases at J; junction bases unmatched: 8. Per germline, CDR1 SGHTA and CDR2 FQGNSA. A word on this clone: Its cognate antigen is unknown.

It was with 60 Vbeta and 13 Jbeta primers that the PCR ran. The data were produced by immunoSEQ multiplex PCR, yet TCRdb's version contains in-frame clones alone and is incomplete. The sample carries over 150,000 clones, 75% recorded once. When sampled, the donors appeared nominally healthy, though they likely had unrecorded immune exposures. Input material: PBMCs. The rearrangement links TRBV7-2 to TRBJ1-2, with TRBD1 identical over 12 bases. This receptor was identified in a woman aged 45-59 years in good health and CMV-seropositive. CDR3 sequence reads: CASSPRGTGGLYGYTF. The CDR3 region has the DNA TGTGCCAGCAGCCCTAGGGGGACAGGGGGCCTCTATGGCTACACCTTC.